A single sample gave rise to the 24 T cell receptor beta chains below, sequenced in a study of T cells after yellow fever vaccination. MiXCR was run by TCRdb on the 5' RACE reads, yielding one entry per CDR3 protein. Here the sample spans approximately 510,000 distinct CDR3 sequences, around a fifth being singletons. The sequenced sample was PBMCs, obtained roughly 20 days after the first yellow fever vaccination. The receptors here all came from a man younger than 35 who received the YFV17D yellow fever vaccine.

This clonotype was seen a handful of times. The chain recombines TRBV4-3 with TRBJ2-1; 8 bases are a match to TRBD2. The CDR3 runs to 17 residues. With 2 bases clipped from V and 8 bases from J, the junction kept 14 bases outside the gene matches. Per germline, CDR1 LGHNA and CDR2 YSLEER. As DNA, the CDR3 is TGCGCCAGCAGCCAAAGGAGCGGGGGCCGGTTTATGGATGAGCAGTTCTTC. Translating gives CASSQRSGGRFMDEQFF.

This chain links TRBV6-2 or TRBV6-3 with TRBJ2-1; 9 nucleotides line up with TRBD2. The germline gives CDR1 MNHEY, CDR2 SVGEGT. Losses at the gene ends were 5 bases for V and 6 bases for J; bases not matched to a gene: 11. The CDR3 covers 16 residues. The CDR3 region has the DNA TGTGCCAGCAGTCTTCGCCCGGGACTAGCTACCAATGAGCAGTTCTTC. It is translated as CASSLRPGLATNEQFF.

This clonotype was found many times. The chain recombines TRBV7-2 with TRBJ1-4; D gene uncertain. This CDR3 has 13 residues. With 5 bases removed from V and 4 bases from J, the gap between germline ends came to 8 bases. Germline V gives CDR1 SGHTA, CDR2 FQGNSA. For the CDR3, the DNA is TGTGCCAGCAGCCTACAGATTAATGAAAAACTGTTTTTT. The encoded protein is CASSLQINEKLFF.

This rearrangement joins TRBV7-3 to TRBJ2-5; D is possibly TRBD1 (6 bases). V shed 6 bases and J shed 2 bases, with 19 bases lying between them. The CDR3 runs to 16 residues. Looked up from germline, CDR1 is SGHTA and CDR2 is FQGTGA. This CDR3 is CASSDGGRGWQETQYF. In DNA, the CDR3 is TGTGCCAGCAGTGACGGTGGCAGGGGTTGGCAAGAGACCCAGTACTTC.

This clonotype was observed a few times. The CDR3 sequence is CAISGQGGDTQYF. CDR3 DNA sequence: TGTGCCATCAGTGGACAGGGGGGGGATACGCAGTATTTT. V gene TRBV10-3 combines with J gene TRBJ2-3, with TRBD1 matching 9 bases. The CDR3 runs 13 residues. V shed 4 bases, J shed 6 bases, and the junction held 2 bases outside the gene matches. From germline, CDR1 is ENHRY and CDR2 SYGVKD.

The chain links TRBV12-3 or TRBV12-4 to TRBJ2-3, with TRBD2 matching over 9 bases. With V trimmed by 6 bases and J by 0 bases, 10 bases remained unmatched. This CDR3 is 17 amino acids long. CDR3 amino acids: CASSPGGRGGSTDTQYF. CDR3 sequence (DNA): TGTGCCAGCAGCCCAGGGGGGCGGGGGGGTAGCACAGATACGCAGTATTTT.

This clonotype has just a few counts. This chain uses TRBV20-1 with TRBJ2-7; 7 bases are a match to TRBD1. Trimming took 1 base from V and 2 from J; bases not matched to a gene: 2. The CDR3 consists of 13 residues. CDR1 is DFQATT, CDR2 SNEGSKA, per germline (reference sequence). The CDR3 bases are TGCAGTGCTAGAGCAGGGACAGCCTACGAGCAGTACGTC. This sequence encodes CSARAGTAYEQYV.

This chain joins TRBV12-3 or TRBV12-4 and TRBJ2-7, with 8 bases aligning to TRBD2. The V and J ends lost 6 bases and 6 bases, in that order; junction bases with no gene match: 1. CDR3 length: 11 amino acids. CDR3 region: CASRGTSEQYV. For the CDR3, the DNA is TGTGCCAGCAGAGGGACTAGCGAGCAGTACGTC.

This rearrangement joins TRBV20-1 to TRBJ2-1; 12 nucleotides line up with TRBD2. Trimming cost V 6 bases and J 13 bases; bases outside gene matches: 13. The CDR3 sequence is 14 residues long. CDR1 is DFQATT and CDR2 is SNEGSKA in the germline V gene (reference sequence). The CDR3 spells CSAAGLAGTRPQFF. The CDR3 region has the DNA TGCAGTGCCGCCGGACTAGCGGGGACTAGGCCTCAGTTCTTC.

This clonotype was seen a handful of times. This sequence joins TRBV12-3 or TRBV12-4 and TRBJ2-1; 9 nucleotides line up with TRBD2. This CDR3 has 15 residues. The J segment lost 5 bases and the V segment lost 5 bases, leaving 7 bases of the junction unmatched. CDR3 nucleotide sequence: TGTGCCAGCAGTCATAGCGGGGGTGGCAACAATGAGCAGTTCTTC. Translated: CASSHSGGGNNEQFF.

This chain's CDR3 is CASTMDSTDTQYF. CDR3 DNA: TGTGCCAGCACCATGGACAGCACAGATACGCAGTATTTT. V usage is TRBV5-4 and J usage is TRBJ2-3, with D hard to call. There are 13 residues in the CDR3. The germline V gene has CDR1 SGHNT and CDR2 YYREEE (reference sequence). Trimming stripped 6 bases from V and 0 bases from J, with 8 bases between.

This clonotype was counted between two and nine times. The chain carries TRBV5-1 and TRBJ2-7, with D possibly being TRBD1 or TRBD2 (7 bases each). V shed 6 bases and J shed 2 bases, with 18 bases lying between them. The CDR3 totals 15 residues. Germline assignment: CDR1 SGHRS and CDR2 YFSETQ. CDR3 DNA sequence: TGCGCCAGCAAACTCCAGGGGGGGGCAGCCTACGAGCAGTACTTC. Its translation is CASKLQGGAAYEQYF. The full variable domain, in which reference TRBV5-1 and TRBJ2-7 provide the parts outside the CDR3, is KAGVTQTPRYLIKTRGQQVTLSCSPISGHRSVSWYQQTPGQGLQFLFEYFSETQRNKGNFPGRFSGRQFSNSRSEMNVSTLELGDSALYLCASKLQGGAAYEQYFGPGTRLTVT.

This clonotype was detected a few times. This chain joins TRBV15 and TRBJ2-3; D unclear. The CDR3 is 16 amino acids. V lost 4 bases and J 1 base, leaving 15 bases between the germline ends. Germline V gene sequence: CDR1 LNHNV, CDR2 YYDKDF (reference sequence). CDR3 residues: CATSKSGRVGTDTQYF. The DNA of the CDR3 is TGTGCCACCAGCAAGAGTGGTAGGGTGGGCACAGATACGCAGTATTTT. Drawing the rest from reference TRBV15 and TRBJ2-3, the complete variable domain is DAMVIQNPRYQVTQFGKPVTLSCSQTLNHNVMYWYQQKSSQAPKLLFHYYDKDFNNEADTPDNFQSRRPNTSFCFLDIRSPGLGDTAMYLCATSKSGRVGTDTQYFGPGTRLTVL.

The chain has TRBV6-1 and TRBJ1-6, with 7 bases that match TRBD1. V was pared by 6 bases and J by 8 bases, with 4 bases of the junction left unmatched. The CDR3 runs to 13 residues. Germline V gives CDR1 MNHNS, CDR2 SASEGT. DNA of the CDR3: TGTGCCAGCAGGGTAGGGGGCTATTCACCCCTCCACTTT. Its translation is CASRVGGYSPLHF.

This clonotype was counted between two and nine times. The V and J genes are TRBV7-3 and TRBJ2-3; 10 nucleotides align to TRBD2. Germline V gene data show CDR1 as SGHTA and CDR2 as FQGTGA. The trim removed 5 bases at V and 2 bases at J, leaving 7 bases unmatched. The CDR3 runs 16 residues. CDR3: CASSQGTSEFTDTQYF. CDR3 bases: TGTGCCAGCAGCCAGGGGACTAGCGAATTCACAGATACGCAGTATTTT.

This clonotype was seen a handful of times. The chain recombines TRBV18 with TRBJ1-6, with TRBD1 as a possible D gene (6 bases). Looked up from germline, CDR1 is KGHSH and CDR2 is LQKENI. The CDR3 sequence is 18 residues long. Trimming stripped 1 base from V and 4 bases from J, with 17 bases between. In DNA form, the CDR3 reads TGTGCCAGCTCACCACGGAGCAGGACAGTCAATTATAATTCACCCCTCCACTTT. As protein: CASSPRSRTVNYNSPLHF.

This clonotype appeared a few times. The J gene is TRBJ1-3, the V gene TRBV5-1, with TRBD1 matching over 11 bases. The CDR3 is 15 residues long. CDR1 and CDR2 from the germline V gene are SGHRS and YFSETQ. V lost 2 bases and J lost 8; bases outside the gene matches: 6. CDR3 in amino acids: CASSFGQGAYDTIYF. CDR3 DNA: TGCGCCAGCAGCTTTGGACAGGGGGCATACGACACCATATATTTT.

The chain is built from TRBV5-8 and TRBJ1-4, with 8 nucleotides matching TRBD1. Trimming removed 4 bases from V and 3 bases from J; junction bases left unmatched: 5. The CDR3 contains 15 residues. CDR1 is SGHTS and CDR2 is YDEGEE in the germline V gene. The CDR3, as DNA: TGTGCCAGCAGCCCCCAGGGGGCCCCTAATGAAAAACTGTTTTTT. It codes for CASSPQGAPNEKLFF. Variable domain in full (rest from reference TRBV5-8 and TRBJ1-4): EAGVTQSPTHLIKTRGQQATLRCSPISGHTSVYWYQQALGLGLQFLLWYDEGEERNRGNFPPRFSGRQFPNYSSELNVNALELEDSALYLCASSPQGAPNEKLFFGSGTQLSVL.

This clonotype appeared a few times. V usage is TRBV9 and J usage is TRBJ1-6; maybe TRBD1 (6 bases). The V gene lost 4 bases and the J gene lost 4 bases, with 9 bases spanning the gap. The CDR3 is 14 amino acids. CDR1 SGDLS and CDR2 YYNGEE come from the germline V gene. The CDR3, as DNA: TGTGCCAGCAGCCCCGACAGGTATAATTCACCCCTCCACTTT. This gives the protein CASSPDRYNSPLHF.

This clonotype was counted a few times. This chain links TRBV5-6 with TRBJ2-1; 10 nucleotides agree with TRBD2. V dropped 4 bases and J dropped 9; count of bases not matched to a gene: 13. The CDR3 loop spans 16 amino acids. Per the germline V gene, CDR1 is SGHDT and CDR2 is YYEEEE. CDR3 protein: CASSPIIISGGSEQFF. In DNA, the CDR3 is TGTGCCAGCAGCCCTATTATCATTAGCGGGGGGAGTGAGCAGTTCTTC.

This chain uses TRBV20-1 with TRBJ2-1; 9 bases line up with TRBD2. V trimming: 5 bases; J trimming: 6 bases; junction bases outside the gene matches: 5. This CDR3 region has 13 residues. The germline CDR1 and CDR2 sequences are DFQATT and SNEGSKA (reference sequence). CDR3 in DNA: TGCAGTGCTCAGGCGGGGGGGCTCAATGAGCAGTTCTTC. It encodes CSAQAGGLNEQFF.

In nucleotides, the CDR3 is TGCGCCAGCAGCTTGGTTGGGGGCCCAGAGACCCAGTACTTC. Amino acid sequence: CASSLVGGPETQYF. V is TRBV5-1 and J is TRBJ2-5, with D possibly TRBD1 on 6 matching bases. Germline CDR1 is SGHRS and CDR2 is YFSETQ. Trimming took 0 bases from V and 4 from J, leaving 10 bases between them. The CDR3 consists of 14 residues.

In regard to this clonotype: Germline is not matched at one junction end, which may reflect a read error. The chain joins TRBV12-3 or TRBV12-4 to TRBJ2-2; 8 bases are shared with TRBD1. This CDR3 contains 17 residues. CDR3 amino acids: CASGGETGAFNIGELFF. The CDR3 nucleotides are TGTGCCAGCGGGGGCGAGACAGGGGCTTTCAACATCGGGGAGCTGTTTTTT.

This clonotype was observed many times. V is TRBV5-6 and J is TRBJ2-2; 8 bases line up with TRBD2. CDR1 and CDR2 from the germline V gene are SGHDT and YYEEEE. V dropped 4 bases and J dropped 6; count of bases not matched to a gene: 11. The CDR3 spans 16 residues. CDR3 coding DNA: TGTGCCAGCAGCACCCCAGCGGGGGCCCGGGCCGGGGAGCTGTTTTTT. Translated: CASSTPAGARAGELFF.